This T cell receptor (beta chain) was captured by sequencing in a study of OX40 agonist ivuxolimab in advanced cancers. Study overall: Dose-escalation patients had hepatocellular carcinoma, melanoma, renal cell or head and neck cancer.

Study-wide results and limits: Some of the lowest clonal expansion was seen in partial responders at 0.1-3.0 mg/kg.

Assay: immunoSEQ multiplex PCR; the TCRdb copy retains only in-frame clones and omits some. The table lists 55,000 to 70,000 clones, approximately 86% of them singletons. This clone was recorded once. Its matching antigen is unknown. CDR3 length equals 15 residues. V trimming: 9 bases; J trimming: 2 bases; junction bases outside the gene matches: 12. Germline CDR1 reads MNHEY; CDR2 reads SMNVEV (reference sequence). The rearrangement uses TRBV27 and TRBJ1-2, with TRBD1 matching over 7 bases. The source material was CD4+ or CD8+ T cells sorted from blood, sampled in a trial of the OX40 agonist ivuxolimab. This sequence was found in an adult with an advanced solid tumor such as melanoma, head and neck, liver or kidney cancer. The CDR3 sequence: CASSERDRMNYGYTF. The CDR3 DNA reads TGTGCCAGTTCGGAAAGGGACAGAATGAACTATGGCTACACCTTC.